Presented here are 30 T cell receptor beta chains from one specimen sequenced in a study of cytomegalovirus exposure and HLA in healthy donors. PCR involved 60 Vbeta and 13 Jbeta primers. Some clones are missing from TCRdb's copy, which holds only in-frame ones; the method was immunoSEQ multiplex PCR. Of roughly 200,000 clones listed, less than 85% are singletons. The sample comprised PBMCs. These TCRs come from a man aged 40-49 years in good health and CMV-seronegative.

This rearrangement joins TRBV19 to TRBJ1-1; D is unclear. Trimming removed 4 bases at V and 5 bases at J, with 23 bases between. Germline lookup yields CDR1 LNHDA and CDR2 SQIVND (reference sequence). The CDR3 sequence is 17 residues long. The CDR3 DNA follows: TGTGCCAGTAGTAGGGAGCCCGCCGTTTTTGCTGGAACTGAAGCTTTCTTT. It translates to CASSREPAVFAGTEAFF. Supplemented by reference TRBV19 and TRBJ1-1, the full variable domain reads DGGITQSPKYLFRKEGQNVTLSCEQNLNHDAMYWYRQDPGQGLRLIYYSQIVNDFQKGDIAEGYSVSREKKESFPLTVTSAQKNPTAFYLCASSREPAVFAGTEAFFGQGTRLTVV.

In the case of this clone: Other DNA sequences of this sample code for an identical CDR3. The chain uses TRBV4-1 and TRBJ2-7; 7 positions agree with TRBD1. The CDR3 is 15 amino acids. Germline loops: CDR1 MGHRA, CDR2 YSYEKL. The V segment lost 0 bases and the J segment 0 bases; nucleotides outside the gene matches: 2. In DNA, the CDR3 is TGCGCCAGCAGCCAAGATAGGGACAGCTCCTACGAGCAGTACTTC. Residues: CASSQDRDSSYEQYF.

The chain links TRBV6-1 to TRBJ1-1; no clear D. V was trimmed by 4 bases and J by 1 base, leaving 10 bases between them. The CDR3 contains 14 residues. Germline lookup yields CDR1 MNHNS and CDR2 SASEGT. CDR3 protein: CASSGITANTEAFF. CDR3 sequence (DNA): TGTGCCAGCAGTGGGATTACAGCGAACACTGAAGCTTTCTTT.

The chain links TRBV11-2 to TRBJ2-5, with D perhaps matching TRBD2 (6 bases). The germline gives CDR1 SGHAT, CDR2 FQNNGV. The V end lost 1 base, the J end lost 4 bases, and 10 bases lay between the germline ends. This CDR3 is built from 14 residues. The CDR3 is CASSLVGGSETQYF. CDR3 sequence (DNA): TGTGCCAGCAGCTTAGTGGGGGGATCAGAGACCCAGTACTTC.

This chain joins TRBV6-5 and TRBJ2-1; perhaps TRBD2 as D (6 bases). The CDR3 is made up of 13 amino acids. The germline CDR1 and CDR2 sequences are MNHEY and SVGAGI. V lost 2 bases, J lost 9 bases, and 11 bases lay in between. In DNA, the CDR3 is TGTGCCAGCAGTTACAGACGGGAGCGTGAGCAGTTCTTC. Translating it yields CASSYRREREQFF.

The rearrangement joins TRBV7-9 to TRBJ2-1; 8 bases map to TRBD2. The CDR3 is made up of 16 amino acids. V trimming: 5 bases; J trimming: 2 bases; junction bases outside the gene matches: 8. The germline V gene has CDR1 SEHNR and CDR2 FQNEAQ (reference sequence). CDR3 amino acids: CASSTKREYAYNEQFF. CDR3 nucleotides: TGTGCCAGCAGCACCAAGCGGGAGTATGCCTACAATGAGCAGTTCTTC.

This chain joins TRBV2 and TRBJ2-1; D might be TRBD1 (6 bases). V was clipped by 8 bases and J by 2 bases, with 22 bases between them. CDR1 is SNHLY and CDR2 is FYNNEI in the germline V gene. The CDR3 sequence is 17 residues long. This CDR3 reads CASARWGPGTTYNEQFF. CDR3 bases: TGTGCCAGCGCCCGGTGGGGCCCCGGGACAACCTACAATGAGCAGTTCTTC.

This chain's CDR3 is CASSYGTGANNEQFF. The CDR3 DNA is TGTGCCAGCAGTTACGGGACAGGGGCCAACAATGAGCAGTTCTTC. The chain links TRBV6-6 to TRBJ2-1, with 10 bases aligning to TRBD1. Germline V gene data show CDR1 as MNHNY and CDR2 as SVGAGI (reference sequence). This CDR3 contains 15 residues. The V gene end was trimmed by 2 bases and the J gene end by 5 bases; junction bases not matched to a gene: 3.

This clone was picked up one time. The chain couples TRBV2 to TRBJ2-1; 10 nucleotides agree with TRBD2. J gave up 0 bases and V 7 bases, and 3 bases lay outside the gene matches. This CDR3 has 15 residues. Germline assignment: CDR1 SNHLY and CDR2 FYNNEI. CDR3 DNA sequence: TGTGCCAGCAAAATAGCGGGAGGCTCCTACAATGAGCAGTTCTTC. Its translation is CASKIAGGSYNEQFF.

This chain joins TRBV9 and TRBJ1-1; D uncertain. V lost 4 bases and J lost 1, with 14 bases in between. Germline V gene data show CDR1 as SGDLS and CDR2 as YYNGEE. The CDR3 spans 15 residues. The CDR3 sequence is CASSPLGSGNTEAFF. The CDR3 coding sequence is TGTGCCAGCAGCCCTCTGGGGAGCGGGAACACTGAAGCTTTCTTT.

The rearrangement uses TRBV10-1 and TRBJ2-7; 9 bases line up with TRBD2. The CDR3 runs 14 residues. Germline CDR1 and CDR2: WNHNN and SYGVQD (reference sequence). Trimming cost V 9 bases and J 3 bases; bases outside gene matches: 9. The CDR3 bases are TGCGCCAGATTACCGACTAGCGGCCTCTACGAGCAGTACTTC. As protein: CARLPTSGLYEQYF.

DNA of the CDR3: TGCGCCAGCAGCCAAGAGTACAGGAATGAGCAGTTCTTC. It encodes CASSQEYRNEQFF. The V and J genes are TRBV4-3 and TRBJ2-1; perhaps TRBD1 as D (5 bases). Trimming cost V 0 bases and J 7 bases, with 7 bases left between them. The CDR3 covers 13 residues. The germline CDR1 and CDR2 sequences are LGHNA and YSLEER.

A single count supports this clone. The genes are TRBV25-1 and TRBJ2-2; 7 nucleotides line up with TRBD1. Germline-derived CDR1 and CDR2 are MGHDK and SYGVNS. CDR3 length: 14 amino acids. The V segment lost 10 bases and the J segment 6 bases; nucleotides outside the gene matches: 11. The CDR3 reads CATRDDRVSGELFF. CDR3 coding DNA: TGTGCCACCAGAGATGACAGGGTCTCCGGGGAGCTGTTTTTT.

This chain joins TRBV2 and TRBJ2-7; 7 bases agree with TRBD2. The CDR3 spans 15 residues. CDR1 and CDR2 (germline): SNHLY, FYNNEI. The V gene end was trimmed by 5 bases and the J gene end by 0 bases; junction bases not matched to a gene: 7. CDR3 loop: CASSRVAGTSYEQYF. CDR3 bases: TGTGCCAGCAGTCGCGTAGCGGGTACCTCCTACGAGCAGTACTTC.

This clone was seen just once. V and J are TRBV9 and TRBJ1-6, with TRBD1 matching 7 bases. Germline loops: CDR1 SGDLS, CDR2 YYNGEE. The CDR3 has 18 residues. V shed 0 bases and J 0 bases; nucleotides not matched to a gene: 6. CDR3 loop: CASSVDPDRSSYNSPLHF. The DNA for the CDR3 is TGTGCCAGCAGCGTAGACCCGGACAGGAGCTCCTATAATTCACCCCTCCACTTT.

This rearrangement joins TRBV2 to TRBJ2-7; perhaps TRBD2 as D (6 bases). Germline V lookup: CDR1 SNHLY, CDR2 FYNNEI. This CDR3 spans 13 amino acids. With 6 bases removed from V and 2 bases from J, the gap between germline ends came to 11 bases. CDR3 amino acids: CASSPSVPYEQYF. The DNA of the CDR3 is TGTGCCAGCAGCCCTAGCGTCCCCTACGAGCAGTACTTC.

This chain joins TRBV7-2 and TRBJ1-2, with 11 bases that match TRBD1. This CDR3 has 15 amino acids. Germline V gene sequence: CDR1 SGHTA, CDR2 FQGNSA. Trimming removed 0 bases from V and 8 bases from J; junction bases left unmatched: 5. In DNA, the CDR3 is TGTGCCAGCAGCTTAGCGGACAGGGGGCGCGAAGGCTACACCTTC. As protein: CASSLADRGREGYTF.

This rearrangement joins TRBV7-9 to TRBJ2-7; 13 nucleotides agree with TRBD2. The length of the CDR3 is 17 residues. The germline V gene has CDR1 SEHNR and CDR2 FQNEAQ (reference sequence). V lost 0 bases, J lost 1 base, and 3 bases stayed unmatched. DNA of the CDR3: TGTGCCAGCAGCTTAGCGACGGGACTAGCGGGGTCCTACGAGCAGTACTTC. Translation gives CASSLATGLAGSYEQYF. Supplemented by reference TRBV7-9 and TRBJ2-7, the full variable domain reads DTGVSQNPRHKITKRGQNVTFRCDPISEHNRLYWYRQTLGQGPEFLTYFQNEAQLEKSRLLSDRFSAERPKGSFSTLEIQRTEQGDSAMYLCASSLATGLAGSYEQYFGPGTRLTVT.

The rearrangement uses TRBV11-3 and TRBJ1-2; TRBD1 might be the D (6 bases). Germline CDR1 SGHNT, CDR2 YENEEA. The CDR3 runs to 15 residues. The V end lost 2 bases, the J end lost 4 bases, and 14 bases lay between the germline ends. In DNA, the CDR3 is TGTGCCAGCAGCTTAAGGCAGGGGCGACTCTATGGCTACACCTTC. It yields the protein CASSLRQGRLYGYTF.

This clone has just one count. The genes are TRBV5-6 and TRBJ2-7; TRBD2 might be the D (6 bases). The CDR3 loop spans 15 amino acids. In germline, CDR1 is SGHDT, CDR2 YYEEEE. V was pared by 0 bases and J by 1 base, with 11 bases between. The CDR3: CASSLVGGSSYEQYF. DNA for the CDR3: TGTGCCAGCAGCTTGGTGGGGGGTAGTTCCTACGAGCAGTACTTC.

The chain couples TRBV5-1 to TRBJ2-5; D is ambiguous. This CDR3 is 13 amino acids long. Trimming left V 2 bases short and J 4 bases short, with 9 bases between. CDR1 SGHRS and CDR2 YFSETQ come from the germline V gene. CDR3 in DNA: TGCGCCAGCAGCTTTCAGGATGGAGAGACCCAGTACTTC. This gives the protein CASSFQDGETQYF.

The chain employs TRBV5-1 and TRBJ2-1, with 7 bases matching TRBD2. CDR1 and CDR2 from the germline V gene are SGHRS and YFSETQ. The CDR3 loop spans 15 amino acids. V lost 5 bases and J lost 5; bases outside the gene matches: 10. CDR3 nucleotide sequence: TGCGCCAGCAGTTACGGGGGGACCCACAACAATGAGCAGTTCTTC. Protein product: CASSYGGTHNNEQFF.

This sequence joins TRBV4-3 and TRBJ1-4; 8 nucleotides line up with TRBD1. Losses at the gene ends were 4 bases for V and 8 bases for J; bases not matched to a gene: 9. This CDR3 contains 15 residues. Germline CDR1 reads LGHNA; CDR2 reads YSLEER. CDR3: CASSRGDRLGEKLFF. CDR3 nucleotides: TGCGCCAGCAGCCGAGGGGACAGGCTCGGGGAAAAACTGTTTTTT.

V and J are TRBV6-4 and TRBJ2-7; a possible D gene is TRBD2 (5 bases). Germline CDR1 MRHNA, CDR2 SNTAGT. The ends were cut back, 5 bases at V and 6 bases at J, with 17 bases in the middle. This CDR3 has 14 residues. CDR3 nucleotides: TGTGCCAGCAGTCCTCAGGCGGGTACCGGCGAGCAGTACTTC. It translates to CASSPQAGTGEQYF.

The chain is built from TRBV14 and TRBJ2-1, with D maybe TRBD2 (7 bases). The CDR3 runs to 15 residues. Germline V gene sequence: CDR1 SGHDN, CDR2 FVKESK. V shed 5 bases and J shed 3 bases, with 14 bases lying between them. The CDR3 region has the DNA TGTGCCAGCAGCTTCGATAGGGGGGGCTACAATGAGCAGTTCTTC. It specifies CASSFDRGGYNEQFF.

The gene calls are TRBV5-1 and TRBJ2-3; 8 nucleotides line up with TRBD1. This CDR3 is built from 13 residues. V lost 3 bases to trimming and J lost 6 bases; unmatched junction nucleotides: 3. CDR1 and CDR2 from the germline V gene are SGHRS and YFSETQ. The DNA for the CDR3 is TGCGCCAGCAGCTCGACAGGGGTGGATACGCAGTATTTT. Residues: CASSSTGVDTQYF. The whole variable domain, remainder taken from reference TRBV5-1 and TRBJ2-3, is KAGVTQTPRYLIKTRGQQVTLSCSPISGHRSVSWYQQTPGQGLQFLFEYFSETQRNKGNFPGRFSGRQFSNSRSEMNVSTLELGDSALYLCASSSTGVDTQYFGPGTRLTVL.

CDR3 nucleotides: TGTGCCAGCAGCTTTCAGACAGGGCAGGCCACTGAAGCTTTCTTT. Protein sequence: CASSFQTGQATEAFF. The chain joins TRBV7-2 to TRBJ1-1; 7 nucleotides match TRBD1. V was clipped by 3 bases and J by 4 bases; unmatched bases: 8. CDR1 is SGHTA and CDR2 is FQGNSA in the germline V gene. The CDR3 extends over 15 amino acids.

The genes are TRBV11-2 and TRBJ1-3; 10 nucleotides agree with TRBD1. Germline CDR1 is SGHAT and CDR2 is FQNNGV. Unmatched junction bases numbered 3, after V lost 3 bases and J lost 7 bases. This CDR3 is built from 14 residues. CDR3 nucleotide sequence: TGTGCCAGCAGCTTCGACAGGGGGCTTAACACCATATATTTT. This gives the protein CASSFDRGLNTIYF.

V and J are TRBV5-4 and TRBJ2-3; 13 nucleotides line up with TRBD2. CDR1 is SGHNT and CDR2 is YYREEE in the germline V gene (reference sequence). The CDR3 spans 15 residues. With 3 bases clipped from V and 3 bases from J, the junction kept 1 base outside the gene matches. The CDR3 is CASSWGLAGTDTQYF. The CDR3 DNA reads TGTGCCAGCAGCTGGGGACTAGCGGGGACAGATACGCAGTATTTT. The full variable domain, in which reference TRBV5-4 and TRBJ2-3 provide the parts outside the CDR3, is ETGVTQSPTHLIKTRGQQVTLRCSSQSGHNTVSWYQQALGQGPQFIFQYYREEENGRGNFPPRFSGLQFPNYSSELNVNALELDDSALYLCASSWGLAGTDTQYFGPGTRLTVL.

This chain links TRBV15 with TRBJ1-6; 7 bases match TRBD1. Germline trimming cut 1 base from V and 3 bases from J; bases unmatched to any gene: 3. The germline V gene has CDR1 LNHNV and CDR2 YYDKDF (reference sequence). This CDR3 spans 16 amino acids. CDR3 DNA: TGTGCCACCAGCAGAGGGGGACAGAACTATAATTCACCCCTCCACTTT. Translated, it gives CATSRGGQNYNSPLHF. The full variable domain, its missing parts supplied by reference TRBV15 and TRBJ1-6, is DAMVIQNPRYQVTQFGKPVTLSCSQTLNHNVMYWYQQKSSQAPKLLFHYYDKDFNNEADTPDNFQSRRPNTSFCFLDIRSPGLGDTAMYLCATSRGGQNYNSPLHFGNGTRLTVT.